A single sample is the source of the 13 T cell receptor beta chains below, sequenced in a study of blood T cell repertoires in COVID-19. Libraries were prepared by immunoSEQ multiplex PCR; TCRdb keeps only in-frame clonotypes and omits some of them. This sample carries 120,000 or so clones, 65% to 80% of them seen once, and the ten largest clones take 5% to 7.5%. The source material was peripheral blood. Receptors originate from a man in his 70s with acute or convalescent COVID-19.

The gene calls are TRBV7-2 and TRBJ2-2; D is perhaps TRBD1 (6 bases). V was trimmed by 1 base and J by 7 bases, leaving 10 bases between them. CDR1 SGHTA and CDR2 FQGNSA come from the germline V gene. The CDR3 totals 14 residues. Written as DNA, the CDR3 is TGTGCCAGCAGCTTAGTAGAGGGGGTCGGGGAGCTGTTTTTT. Translation: CASSLVEGVGELFF.

The V call is TRBV12-5, the J call TRBJ2-7; TRBD1 aligns across 7 bases. CDR1 LGHNT and CDR2 FRNRAP come from the germline V gene. There are 12 residues in the CDR3. V shed 4 bases and J 6 bases; nucleotides not matched to a gene: 3. This CDR3 is CASGSAGGEQYF. The CDR3 nucleotides are TGTGCTAGTGGTTCGGCAGGGGGCGAGCAGTACTTC.

V and J are TRBV7-3 and TRBJ1-1; TRBD1 is a possible D gene (5 bases). Germline assignment: CDR1 SGHTA and CDR2 FQGTGA. There are 13 residues in the CDR3. V shed 5 bases and J shed 7 bases, with 14 bases lying between them. Written as DNA, the CDR3 is TGTGCCAGCAGCCCTACCGGGGGGTTTGAAGCTTTCTTT. Amino acid sequence: CASSPTGGFEAFF.

This sequence joins TRBV21-1 and TRBJ2-3; the table gives TRBD2 as D, unverified against the DNA. TRBV21-1 is recorded as a pseudogene. The CDR3 contains 18 residues. The CDR3 region is CASSTRQAGGCLADTQYF. The CDR3 DNA sequence: TGTGCCAGCAGCACTAGGCAGGCGGGGGGGTGTTTGGCAGATACGCAGTATTTT.

This chain connects TRBV7-9 to TRBJ2-7; 11 bases are shared with TRBD1. Trimming took 5 bases from V and 4 from J; bases not matched to a gene: 7. Germline-derived CDR1 and CDR2 are SEHNR and FQNEAQ (reference sequence). The CDR3 contains 15 residues. The CDR3 reads CASSLGQGVQYEQYF. CDR3 nucleotide sequence: TGTGCCAGCAGCCTGGGACAGGGGGTTCAATACGAGCAGTACTTC.

This chain connects TRBV2 to TRBJ1-6; the D is unclear. Between the trimmed V and J ends, which lost 4 bases and 6 bases, there was a span of 16 bases. Germline-derived CDR1 and CDR2 are SNHLY and FYNNEI. This CDR3 is built from 16 residues. The CDR3 nucleotides are TGTGCCAGCAGTGGGCCTGGAGGCGGGAGTAATTCACCCCTCCACTTT. Its protein is CASSGPGGGSNSPLHF.

This clone is a singleton in its sample. The CDR3 is CASSYGQNTLLYNEQFF. Written as DNA, the CDR3 is TGTGCCAGCTCATATGGACAGAACACACTGTTGTACAATGAGCAGTTCTTC. The chain is built from TRBV18 and TRBJ2-1; the D gene is possibly TRBD1 (6 bases). Trimming cost V 5 bases and J 4 bases, with 21 bases left between them. In germline, CDR1 is KGHSH, CDR2 LQKENI. The CDR3 has 17 residues.

This clone was picked up a small number of times. The chain joins TRBV19 to TRBJ1-4; no clear D gene. Per germline, CDR1 LNHDA and CDR2 SQIVND (reference sequence). CDR3 length equals 15 residues. V was trimmed by 1 base and J by 0 bases, leaving 6 bases between them. In DNA form, the CDR3 reads TGTGCCAGTAGTATAGGGGCAGCAACTAATGAAAAACTGTTTTTT. Translation gives CASSIGAATNEKLFF.

The chain links TRBV28 to TRBJ2-3; TRBD2 aligns across 11 bases. J was trimmed by 4 bases and V by 6 bases; bases with no gene match: 6. Germline V gene sequence: CDR1 MDHEN, CDR2 SYDVKM. The CDR3 extends over 15 amino acids. The CDR3 sequence: CASRTSGRNPDTQYF. CDR3 bases: TGTGCCAGCAGAACTAGCGGGAGAAATCCAGATACGCAGTATTTT.

The chain has TRBV7-8 and TRBJ1-1, with 7 bases fitting TRBD1. V dropped 4 bases and J dropped 6; count of bases not matched to a gene: 11. Germline lookup yields CDR1 SGHVS and CDR2 FQNEAQ. The CDR3 is 15 amino acids. The CDR3 is CASSYYRGIRAEAFF. The CDR3, as DNA: TGTGCCAGCAGCTACTACAGGGGCATCAGGGCTGAAGCTTTCTTT.

The chain is built from TRBV30 and TRBJ1-1, with D unclear. V was pared by 0 bases and J by 0 bases, with 14 bases between. CDR3 length: 16 residues. Germline values: CDR1 GTSNPN, CDR2 SVGIG (reference sequence). The CDR3 DNA follows: TGTGCCTGGAGTGTACTTCTGCTGCGAATGAACACTGAAGCTTTCTTT. It encodes CAWSVLLLRMNTEAFF.

Concerning this clone itself: A read error may produce the germline difference seen at one junction end. The V and J genes are TRBV4-3 and TRBJ1-4; D is unresolved. CDR1 and CDR2 from the germline V gene are LGHNA and YSLEER. This CDR3 is 16 amino acids long. The CDR3, as DNA: TGCGCCAGCAACCAAGGCTACTCGGCAACTAATGAAAAACTGTTTTTT. This encodes CASNQGYSATNEKLFF.

The V gene is TRBV6-6, the J gene TRBJ1-1, with unresolved D. The V end was cut by 7 bases, the J end by 1 base, with 10 bases between. Germline CDR1 reads MNHNY; CDR2 reads SVGAGI (reference sequence). The CDR3 runs to 13 residues. CDR3 in amino acids: CASTLTSNTEAFF. In DNA form, the CDR3 reads TGTGCCAGCACCCTTACATCGAACACTGAAGCTTTCTTT.